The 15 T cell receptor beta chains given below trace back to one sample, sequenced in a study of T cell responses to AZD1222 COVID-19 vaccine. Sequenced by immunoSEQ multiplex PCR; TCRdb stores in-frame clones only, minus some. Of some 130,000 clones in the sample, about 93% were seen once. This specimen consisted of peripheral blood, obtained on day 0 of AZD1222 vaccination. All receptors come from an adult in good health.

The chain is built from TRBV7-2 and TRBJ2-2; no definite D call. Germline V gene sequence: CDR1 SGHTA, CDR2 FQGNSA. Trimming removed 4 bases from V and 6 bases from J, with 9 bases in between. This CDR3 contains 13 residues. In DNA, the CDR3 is TGTGCCAGCAGCTCCCCTCGTCCCGGGGAGCTGTTTTTT. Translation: CASSSPRPGELFF.

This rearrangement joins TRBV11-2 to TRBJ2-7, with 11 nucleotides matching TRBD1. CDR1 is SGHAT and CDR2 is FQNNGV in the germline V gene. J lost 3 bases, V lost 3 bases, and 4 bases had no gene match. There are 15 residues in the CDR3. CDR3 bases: TGTGCCAGCAGCTTTCTCGGGACAGGGGGCTACGAGCAGTACTTC. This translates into CASSFLGTGGYEQYF.

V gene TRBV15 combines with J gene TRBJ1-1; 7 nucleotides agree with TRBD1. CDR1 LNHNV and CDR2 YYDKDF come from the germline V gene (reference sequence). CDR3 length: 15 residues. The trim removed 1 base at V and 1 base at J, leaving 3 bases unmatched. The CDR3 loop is CATSRGNRGNTEAFF. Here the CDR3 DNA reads TGTGCCACCAGCAGAGGGAACAGGGGGAACACTGAAGCTTTCTTT.

The CDR3 DNA reads as TGCGCCAGCAGCTTGAAAGGTGGTAGCACTGAAGCTTTCTTT. It translates to CASSLKGGSTEAFF. This chain connects TRBV5-1 to TRBJ1-1; D ambiguous. The CDR3 is 14 amino acids. V shed 1 base and J shed 4 bases, with 11 bases lying between them. Per germline, CDR1 SGHRS and CDR2 YFSETQ. Full variable domain (missing parts from reference TRBV5-1 and TRBJ1-1): KAGVTQTPRYLIKTRGQQVTLSCSPISGHRSVSWYQQTPGQGLQFLFEYFSETQRNKGNFPGRFSGRQFSNSRSEMNVSTLELGDSALYLCASSLKGGSTEAFFGQGTRLTVV.

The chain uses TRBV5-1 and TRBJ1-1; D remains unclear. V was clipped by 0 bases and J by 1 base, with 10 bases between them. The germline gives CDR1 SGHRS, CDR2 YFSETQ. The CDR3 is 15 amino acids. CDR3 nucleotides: TGCGCCAGCAGCTTGGCCGGGAATACGAACACTGAAGCTTTCTTT. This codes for CASSLAGNTNTEAFF. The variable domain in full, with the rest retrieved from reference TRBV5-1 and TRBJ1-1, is KAGVTQTPRYLIKTRGQQVTLSCSPISGHRSVSWYQQTPGQGLQFLFEYFSETQRNKGNFPGRFSGRQFSNSRSEMNVSTLELGDSALYLCASSLAGNTNTEAFFGQGTRLTVV.

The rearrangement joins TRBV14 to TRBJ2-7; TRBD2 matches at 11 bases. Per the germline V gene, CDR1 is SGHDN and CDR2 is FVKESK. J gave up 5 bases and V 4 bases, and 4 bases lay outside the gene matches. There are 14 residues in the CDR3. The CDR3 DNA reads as TGTGCCAGCAGCCCGGGGACTAGCGGCAACGAGCAGTACTTC. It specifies CASSPGTSGNEQYF.

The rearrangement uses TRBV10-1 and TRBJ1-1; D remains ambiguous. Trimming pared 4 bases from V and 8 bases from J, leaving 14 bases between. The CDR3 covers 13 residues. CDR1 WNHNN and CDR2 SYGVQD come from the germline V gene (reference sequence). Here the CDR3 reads CASSAAWMGEAFF. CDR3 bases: TGCGCCAGCAGTGCGGCCTGGATGGGGGAAGCTTTCTTT.

The CDR3 nucleotides are TGTGCCAGCAGCCTCGATCAGTTCTTC. Translation gives CASSLDQFF. This rearrangement joins TRBV7-2 to TRBJ2-1; unclear D gene. Per germline, CDR1 SGHTA and CDR2 FQGNSA. This CDR3 has 9 residues. Trimming took 5 bases from V and 13 from J, leaving 6 bases between them.

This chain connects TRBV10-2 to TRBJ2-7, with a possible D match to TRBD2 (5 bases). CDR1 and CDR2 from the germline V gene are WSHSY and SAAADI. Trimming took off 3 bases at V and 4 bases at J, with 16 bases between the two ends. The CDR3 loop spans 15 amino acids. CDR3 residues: CASSDGSEGWYEQYF. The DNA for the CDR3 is TGCGCCAGCAGTGACGGGTCCGAGGGTTGGTACGAGCAGTACTTC.

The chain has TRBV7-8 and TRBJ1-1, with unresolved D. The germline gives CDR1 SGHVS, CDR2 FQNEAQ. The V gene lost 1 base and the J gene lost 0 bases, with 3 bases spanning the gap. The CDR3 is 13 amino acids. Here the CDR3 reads CASSLDLNTEAFF. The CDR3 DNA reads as TGTGCCAGCAGCTTAGACCTGAACACTGAAGCTTTCTTT. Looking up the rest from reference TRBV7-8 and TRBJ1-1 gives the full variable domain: GAGVSQSPRYKVAKRGQDVALRCDPISGHVSLFWYQQALGQGPEFLTYFQNEAQLDKSGLPSDRFFAERPEGSVSTLKIQRTQQEDSAVYLCASSLDLNTEAFFGQGTRLTVV.

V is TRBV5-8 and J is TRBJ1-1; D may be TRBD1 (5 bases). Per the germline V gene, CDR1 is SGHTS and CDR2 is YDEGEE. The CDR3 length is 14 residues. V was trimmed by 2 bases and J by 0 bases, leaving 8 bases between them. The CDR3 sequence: CASSLTGLNTEAFF. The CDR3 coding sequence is TGTGCCAGCAGCTTAACGGGGCTGAACACTGAAGCTTTCTTT.

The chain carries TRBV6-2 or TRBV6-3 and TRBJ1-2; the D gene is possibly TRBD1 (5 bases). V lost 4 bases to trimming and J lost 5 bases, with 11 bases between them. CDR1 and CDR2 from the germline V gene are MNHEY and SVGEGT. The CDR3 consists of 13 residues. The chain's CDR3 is CASSLRDFYGYTF. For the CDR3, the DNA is TGTGCCAGCAGTTTGAGGGACTTTTATGGCTACACCTTC.

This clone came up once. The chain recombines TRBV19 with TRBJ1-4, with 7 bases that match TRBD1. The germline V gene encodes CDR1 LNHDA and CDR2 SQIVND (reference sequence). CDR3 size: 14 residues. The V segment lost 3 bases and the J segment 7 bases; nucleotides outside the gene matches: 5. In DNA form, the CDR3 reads TGTGCCAGTAGTATGGGGGACAGCGGTGAAAAACTGTTTTTT. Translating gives CASSMGDSGEKLFF.

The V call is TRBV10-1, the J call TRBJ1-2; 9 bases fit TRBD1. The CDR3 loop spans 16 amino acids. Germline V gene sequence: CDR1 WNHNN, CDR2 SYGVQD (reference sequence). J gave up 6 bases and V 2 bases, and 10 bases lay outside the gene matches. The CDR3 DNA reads TGCGCCAGCAGTGAGACCACACGGGACAGGGTGGATGGCTACACCTTC. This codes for CASSETTRDRVDGYTF.

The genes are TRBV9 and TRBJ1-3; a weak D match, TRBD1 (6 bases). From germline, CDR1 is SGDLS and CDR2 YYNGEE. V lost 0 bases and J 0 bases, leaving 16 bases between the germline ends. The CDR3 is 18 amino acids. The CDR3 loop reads CASSVEGGRWVSGNTIYF. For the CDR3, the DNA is TGTGCCAGCAGCGTAGAGGGGGGACGGTGGGTCTCTGGAAACACCATATATTTT.